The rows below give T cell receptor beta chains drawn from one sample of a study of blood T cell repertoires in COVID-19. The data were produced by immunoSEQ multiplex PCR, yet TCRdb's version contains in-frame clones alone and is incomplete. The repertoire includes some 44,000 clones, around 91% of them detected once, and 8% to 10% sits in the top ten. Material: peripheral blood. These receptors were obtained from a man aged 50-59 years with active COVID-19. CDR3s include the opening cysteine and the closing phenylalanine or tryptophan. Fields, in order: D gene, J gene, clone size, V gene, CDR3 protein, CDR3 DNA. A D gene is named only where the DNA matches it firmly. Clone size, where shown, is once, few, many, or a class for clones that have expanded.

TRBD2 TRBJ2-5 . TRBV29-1 CSVVGSGRSETQYF TGCAGCGTTGTCGGTAGCGGGAGATCTGAGACCCAGTACTTC
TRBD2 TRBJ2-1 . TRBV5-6 CASSLPRGVHNEQFF TGTGCCAGCAGCCTACCTCGGGGGGTCCACAATGAGCAGTTCTTC
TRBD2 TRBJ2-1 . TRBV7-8 CASSRSGLYNEQFF TGTGCCAGCAGTCGTAGCGGGCTGTACAATGAGCAGTTCTTC
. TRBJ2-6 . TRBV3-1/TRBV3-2 CASILTSSGANVLTF TGTGCCAGCATATTGACAAGCTCTGGGGCCAACGTCCTGACTTTC
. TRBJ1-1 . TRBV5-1 CASSLGQDEAFF TGCGCCAGCAGCTTGGGGCAGGATGAAGCTTTCTTT
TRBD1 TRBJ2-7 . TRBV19 CASGRTGKDEQYF TGTGCCAGTGGAAGGACAGGGAAGGACGAGCAGTACTTC
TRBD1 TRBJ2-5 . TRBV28 CASSLGTGQETQYF TGTGCCAGCAGTTTAGGGACAGGCCAAGAGACCCAGTACTTC
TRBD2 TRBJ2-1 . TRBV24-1 CATSDPTSGDNEQFF TGTGCCACCAGTGATCCCACTAGCGGGGACAATGAGCAGTTCTTC
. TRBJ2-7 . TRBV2 CASRPGTKTYEQYF TGTGCCAGCAGACCCGGGACAAAGACCTACGAGCAGTACTTC
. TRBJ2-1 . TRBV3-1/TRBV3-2 CASSQVNYLLFF TGTGCCAGCAGCCAAGTAAACTATTTGCTGTTCTTC
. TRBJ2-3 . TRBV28 CASSSFRAGQNTQYF TGTGCCAGCAGTTCCTTTCGTGCGGGACAGAATACGCAGTATTTT
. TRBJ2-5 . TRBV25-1 CASSEEVRQTQYF TGTGCCAGCAGTGAGGAGGTCAGGCAGACCCAGTACTTC
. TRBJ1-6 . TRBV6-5 CASTSGLNSPLHF TGTGCCAGCACATCAGGCCTTAATTCACCCCTCCACTTT
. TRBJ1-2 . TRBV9 CASSVGSYGYTF TGTGCCAGCAGCGTAGGCAGCTATGGCTACACCTTC
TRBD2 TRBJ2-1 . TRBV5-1 CASTQKTGGYNEQFF TGCGCCAGCACCCAGAAGACGGGAGGGTACAATGAGCAGTTCTTC
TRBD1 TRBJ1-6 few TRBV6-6 CASAPGQGYSPLHF TGTGCCAGCGCTCCGGGACAGGGTTATTCACCCCTCCACTTT
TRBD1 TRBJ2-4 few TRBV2 CASSDRGPAKNIQYF TGTGCCAGCAGCGACAGGGGGCCGGCCAAAAACATTCAGTACTTC
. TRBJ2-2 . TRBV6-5 CASTRWADTTGELFF TGTGCCAGCACTCGTTGGGCAGACACCACCGGGGAGCTGTTTTTT
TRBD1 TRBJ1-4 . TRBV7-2 CASCRGRNEKLFF TGTGCCAGTTGCAGGGGGAGGAATGAAAAACTGTTTTTT
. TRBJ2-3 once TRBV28 CASSLSGGDTQYF TGTGCCAGCAGTTTATCAGGGGGGGATACGCAGTATTTT
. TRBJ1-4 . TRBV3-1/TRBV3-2 CASSHSGSGGSEKLFF TGTGCCAGCAGCCACTCCGGGAGTGGGGGATCCGAAAAACTGTTTTTT
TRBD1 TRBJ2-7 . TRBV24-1 CATSDSRGRFEQYF TGTGCCACCAGTGATTCCAGGGGGCGGTTCGAGCAGTACTTC
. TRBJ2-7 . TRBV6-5 CASSPSYNSYEQYF TGTGCCAGCAGTCCATCTTACAACTCCTACGAGCAGTACTTC
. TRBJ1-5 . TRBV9 CASSVGQTANQPQHF TGTGCCAGCAGCGTAGGACAGACCGCCAATCAGCCCCAGCATTTT
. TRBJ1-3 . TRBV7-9 CASRPRSRGYSGNTIYF TGTGCCAGCAGACCCCGGTCCCGCGGGTACTCTGGAAACACCATATATTTT
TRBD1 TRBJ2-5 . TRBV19 CASSLTAGTAQETQYF TGTGCCAGTAGTTTAACCGCTGGGACAGCTCAAGAGACCCAGTACTTC
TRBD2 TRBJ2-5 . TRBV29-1 CSTRAGGPRFETQYF TGCAGCACCCGAGCGGGAGGCCCCCGTTTTGAGACCCAGTACTTC
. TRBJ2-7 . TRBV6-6 CASATDYSSREQYF TGTGCCAGCGCCACGGACTACTCTTCTCGGGAGCAGTACTTC
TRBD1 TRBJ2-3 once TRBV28 CASSLSYRGRTDTQYF TGTGCCAGCAGTCTCAGCTACAGGGGCCGCACAGATACGCAGTATTTT
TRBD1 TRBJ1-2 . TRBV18 CASSPDRGGSGYTF TGTGCCAGCTCACCCGACAGGGGGGGGAGTGGCTACACCTTC
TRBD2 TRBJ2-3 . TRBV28 CASSPGLAGGGRADTQYF TGTGCCAGCAGTCCCGGACTAGCGGGAGGAGGGAGGGCAGATACGCAGTATTTT
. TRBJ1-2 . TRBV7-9 CASSLVSGEHYGYTF TGTGCCAGCAGCTTAGTGTCGGGGGAACACTATGGCTACACCTTC
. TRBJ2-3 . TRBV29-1 CSVENKPRDTQYF TGCAGCGTTGAAAATAAGCCTCGAGATACGCAGTATTTT
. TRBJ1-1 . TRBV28 CASRAPRTAEAFF TGTGCCAGCAGGGCACCCAGGACAGCTGAAGCTTTCTTT
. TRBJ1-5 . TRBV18 CASSGDNSQPQHF TGTGCCAGCTCAGGGGACAACAGTCAGCCCCAGCATTTT
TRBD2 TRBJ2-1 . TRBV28 CASSLPGTNIYNEQFF TGTGCCAGCAGTTTACCCGGGACTAACATCTACAATGAGCAGTTCTTC
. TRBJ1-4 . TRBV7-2 CASSFLGGREKLFF TGTGCCAGCAGCTTCTTGGGGGGGCGTGAAAAACTGTTTTTT
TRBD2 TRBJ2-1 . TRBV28 CAEQGGSNEQFF TGTGCTGAGCAGGGCGGGAGCAATGAGCAGTTCTTC
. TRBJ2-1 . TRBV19 CASSIIAENEQFF TGTGCCAGTAGTATAATCGCCGAGAATGAGCAGTTCTTC
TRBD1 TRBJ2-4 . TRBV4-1 CASSQIPGTGGSIQYF TGCGCCAGCAGCCAAATTCCCGGGACAGGGGGGAGCATTCAGTACTTC
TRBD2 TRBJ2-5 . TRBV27 CASSPRSGMAETQYF TGTGCCAGCAGTCCCCGCAGCGGGATGGCAGAGACCCAGTACTTC
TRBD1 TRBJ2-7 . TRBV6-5 CASSYTDRVIEQYF TGTGCCAGCAGTTACACGGACAGGGTCATCGAGCAGTACTTC
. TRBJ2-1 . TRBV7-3 CASSLSGVANEQFF TGTGCCAGCAGCTTATCAGGGGTGGCCAATGAGCAGTTCTTC
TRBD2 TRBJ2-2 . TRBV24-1 CATSRAGVVGELFF TGTGCCACCAGCCGCGCGGGAGTGGTCGGGGAGCTGTTTTTT
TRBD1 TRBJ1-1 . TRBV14 CASSQDQGAGTEAFF TGTGCCAGCAGCCAAGATCAGGGGGCGGGCACTGAAGCTTTCTTT
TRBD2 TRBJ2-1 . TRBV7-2 CASSRTSGSPSSYNEQFF TGTGCCAGCAGCCGGACTAGCGGGTCTCCAAGCTCCTACAATGAGCAGTTCTTC
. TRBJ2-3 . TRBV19 CASSIGDKFTDTQYF TGTGCCAGTAGTATAGGGGACAAATTCACAGATACGCAGTATTTT
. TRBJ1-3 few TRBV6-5 CASRGDLAIYF TGTGCCAGCAGGGGGGACTTAGCGATATATTTT
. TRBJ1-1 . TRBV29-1 CSVEDMGRGKAFF TGCAGCGTTGAGGACATGGGAAGGGGAAAAGCTTTCTTT
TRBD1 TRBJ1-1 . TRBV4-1 CASSQEGTGLTEAFF TGCGCCAGCAGCCAAGAGGGGACAGGGTTGACTGAAGCTTTCTTT